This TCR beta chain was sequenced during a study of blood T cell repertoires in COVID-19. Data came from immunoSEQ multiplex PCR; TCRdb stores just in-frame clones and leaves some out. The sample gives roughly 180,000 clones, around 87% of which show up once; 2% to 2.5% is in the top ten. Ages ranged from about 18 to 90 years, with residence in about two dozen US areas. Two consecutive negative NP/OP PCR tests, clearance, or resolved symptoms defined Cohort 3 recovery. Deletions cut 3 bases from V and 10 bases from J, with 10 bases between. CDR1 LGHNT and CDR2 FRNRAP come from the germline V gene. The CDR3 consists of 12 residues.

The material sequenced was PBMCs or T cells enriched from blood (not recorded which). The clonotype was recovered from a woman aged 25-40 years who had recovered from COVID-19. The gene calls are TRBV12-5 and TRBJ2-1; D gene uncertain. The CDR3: CASGLSRREQFF. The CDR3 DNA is TGTGCTAGTGGTTTATCGAGGCGCGAGCAGTTCTTC.